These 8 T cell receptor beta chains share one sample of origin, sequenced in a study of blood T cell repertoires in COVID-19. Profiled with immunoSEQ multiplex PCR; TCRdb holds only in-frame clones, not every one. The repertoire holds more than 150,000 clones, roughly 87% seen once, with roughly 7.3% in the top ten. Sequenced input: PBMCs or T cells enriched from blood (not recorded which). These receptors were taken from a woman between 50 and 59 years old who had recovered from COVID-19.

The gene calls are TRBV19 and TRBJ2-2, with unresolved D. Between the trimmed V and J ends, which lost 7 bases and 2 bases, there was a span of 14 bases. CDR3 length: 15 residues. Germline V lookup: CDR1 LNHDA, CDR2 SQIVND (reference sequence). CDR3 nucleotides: TGTGCCAGTAAGTTGGCGGAAAAAAACACCGGGGAGCTGTTTTTT. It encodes CASKLAEKNTGELFF.

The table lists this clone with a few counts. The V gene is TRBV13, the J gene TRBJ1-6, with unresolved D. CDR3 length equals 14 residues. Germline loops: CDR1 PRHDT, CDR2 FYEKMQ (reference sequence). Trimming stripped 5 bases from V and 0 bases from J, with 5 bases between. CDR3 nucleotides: TGTGCCAGCAGCACGAGCTCCTATAATTCACCCCTCCACTTT. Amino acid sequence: CASSTSSYNSPLHF. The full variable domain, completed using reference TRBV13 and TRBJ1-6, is AAGVIQSPRHLIKEKRETATLKCYPIPRHDTVYWYQQGPGQDPQFLISFYEKMQSDKGSIPDRFSAQQFSDYHSELNMSSLELGDSALYFCASSTSSYNSPLHFGNGTRLTVT.

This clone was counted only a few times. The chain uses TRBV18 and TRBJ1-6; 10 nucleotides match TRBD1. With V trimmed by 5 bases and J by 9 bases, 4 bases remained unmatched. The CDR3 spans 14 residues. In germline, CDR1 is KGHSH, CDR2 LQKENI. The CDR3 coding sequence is TGTGCCAGCTCATCCGACAGGGGGCGTTCACCCCTCCACTTT. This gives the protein CASSSDRGRSPLHF.

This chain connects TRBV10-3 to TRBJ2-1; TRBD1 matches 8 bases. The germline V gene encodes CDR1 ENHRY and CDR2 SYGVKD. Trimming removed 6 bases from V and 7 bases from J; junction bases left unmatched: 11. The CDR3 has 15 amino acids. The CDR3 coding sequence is TGTGCCATCAGAAACGACAGGGGTCATGTAAATGAGCAGTTCTTC. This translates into CAIRNDRGHVNEQFF.

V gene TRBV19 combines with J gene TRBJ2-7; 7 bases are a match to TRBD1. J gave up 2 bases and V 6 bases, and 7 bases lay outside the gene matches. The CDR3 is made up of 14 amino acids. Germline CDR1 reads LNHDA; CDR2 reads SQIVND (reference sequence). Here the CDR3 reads CASRPTGTAYEQYF. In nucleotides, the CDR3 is TGTGCCAGTAGGCCGACAGGGACAGCCTACGAGCAGTACTTC.

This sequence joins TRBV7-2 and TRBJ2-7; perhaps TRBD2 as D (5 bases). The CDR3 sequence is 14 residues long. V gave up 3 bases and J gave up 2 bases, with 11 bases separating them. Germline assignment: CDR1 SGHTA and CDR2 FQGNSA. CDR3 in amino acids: CASSFFRGTYEQYF. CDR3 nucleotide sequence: TGTGCCAGCAGCTTTTTCCGGGGAACCTACGAGCAGTACTTC.

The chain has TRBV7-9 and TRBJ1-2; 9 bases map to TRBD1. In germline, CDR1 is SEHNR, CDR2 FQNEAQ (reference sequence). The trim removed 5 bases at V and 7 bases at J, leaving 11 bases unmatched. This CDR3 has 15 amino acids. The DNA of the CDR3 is TGTGCCAGCAGCCCTGACAGGGGGGATCTCTTTGGCTACACCTTC. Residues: CASSPDRGDLFGYTF.

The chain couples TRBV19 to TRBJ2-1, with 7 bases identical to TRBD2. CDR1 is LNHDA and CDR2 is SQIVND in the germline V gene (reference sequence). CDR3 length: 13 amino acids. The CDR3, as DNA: TGTGCGAGTCGTCCCGCGGGAGTCTTTGAGCAGTTCTTC. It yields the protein CASRPAGVFEQFF. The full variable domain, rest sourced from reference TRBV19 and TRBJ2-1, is DGGITQSPKYLFRKEGQNVTLSCEQNLNHDAMYWYRQDPGQGLRLIYYSQIVNDFQKGDIAEGYSVSREKKESFPLTVTSAQKNPTAFYLCASRPAGVFEQFFGPGTRLTVL.